This T cell receptor beta chain stems from a study of blood T cell repertoires in COVID-19. Background on the study: Specimens from acute and convalescent COVID-19 originated in the United States, Italy and Spain.

The CDR3 contains 13 residues. The V gene lost 7 bases and the J gene lost 2 bases, with 12 bases spanning the gap. Germline V gives CDR1 WSHSY, CDR2 SAAADI. Measured with immunoSEQ multiplex PCR; TCRdb has only the in-frame clones, and not every one. The repertoire holds under 150,000 clones, 85% to 90% seen once, with roughly 18% in the top ten. The sequence was collected from a man aged 50 to 60 with active or convalescent COVID-19. The sequencing input was peripheral blood. The chain joins TRBV10-2 to TRBJ2-7; D not resolved. This CDR3 reads CASTPPRAYEQYF. The CDR3 coding sequence is TGCGCCAGCACTCCTCCGAGAGCCTACGAGCAGTACTTC.